These 18 T cell receptor beta chains originate from one sample sequenced in a study of T cells in Graves' hyperthyroidism and ophthalmopathy. Amplified regions were TCR beta CDR3 sequences from RNA transcripts. Primed by the HTBI set, a first-round RT-PCR was run on the TCR CDR3. TCRdb used MiXCR to reprocess the multiplex PCR reads, holding one entry per CDR3 protein. The top ten hold 9.2% of the sample, which has about 360,000 distinct CDR3 sequences, about 13% seen once. Sequenced sample: blood. Receptors originate from a woman aged 18-29 years with Graves' hyperthyroidism.

The chain combines TRBV20-1 with TRBJ1-1; D is possibly TRBD1 (5 bases). Deletions cut 3 bases from V and 1 base from J, with 15 bases between. The CDR3 length is 15 residues. Germline V CDR1 and CDR2: DFQATT, SNEGSKA (reference sequence). CDR3 residues: CSASPPLTGNTEAFF. Written as DNA, the CDR3 is TGCAGTGCTAGCCCCCCCTTAACAGGGAACACTGAAGCTTTCTTT.

This clonotype was seen more than once but under ten times. The chain has TRBV4-1 and TRBJ1-1; a weak D match, TRBD1 (5 bases). This CDR3 spans 15 amino acids. Trimming took off 0 bases at V and 4 bases at J, with 12 bases between the two ends. Per germline, CDR1 MGHRA and CDR2 YSYEKL. The CDR3: CASSQEIGGFTEAFF. The CDR3 region has the DNA TGCGCCAGCAGCCAAGAGATCGGGGGGTTCACTGAAGCTTTCTTT.

In its sample, this clonotype was seen many times. The V and J genes are TRBV29-1 and TRBJ1-2; TRBD1 matches 8 bases. CDR3 length equals 12 residues. CDR1 is SQVTM and CDR2 is ANQGSEA in the germline V gene. The CDR3 DNA reads TGCAGTGTAACCGGGACAGGCTATGGCTACACCTTC. This codes for CSVTGTGYGYTF. Together with reference TRBV29-1 and TRBJ1-2, the CDR3 gives the full variable domain: SAVISQKPSRDICQRGTSLTIQCQVDSQVTMMFWYRQQPGQSLTLIATANQGSEATYESGFVIDKFPISRPNLTFSTLTVSNMSPEDSSIYLCSVTGTGYGYTFGSGTRLTVV.

The CDR3 DNA is TGCAGTGGGGAGGGGGGGACTAAGACAGATACGCAGTATTTT. This sequence encodes CSGEGGTKTDTQYF. J is TRBJ2-3 and V is TRBV20-1; perhaps TRBD2 as D (7 bases). The CDR3 contains 14 residues. The germline V gene has CDR1 DFQATT and CDR2 SNEGSKA (reference sequence). Between the trimmed V and J ends, which lost 7 bases and 3 bases, there was a span of 17 bases.

The table lists this clonotype with many counts. This chain uses TRBV27 with TRBJ2-1, with TRBD2 matching over 11 bases. After removal of 3 bases from V and 7 bases from J, the junction contained 8 bases not matched to a gene. Per the germline V gene, CDR1 is MNHEY and CDR2 is SMNVEV (reference sequence). The CDR3 runs to 16 residues. In DNA, the CDR3 is TGTGCCAGCAGTTTGTGGACTAGCGGGTCGCGAAATGAGCAGTTCTTC. Encoded protein: CASSLWTSGSRNEQFF.

This clonotype was detected many times. The gene calls are TRBV2 and TRBJ1-2; TRBD1 is a possible D gene (5 bases). With 2 bases removed from V and 4 bases from J, the gap between germline ends came to 11 bases. The germline CDR1 and CDR2 sequences are SNHLY and FYNNEI. The length of the CDR3 is 14 residues. CDR3 loop: CASSETGTIYGYTF. The CDR3 region has the DNA TGTGCCAGCAGTGAAACAGGAACGATCTATGGCTACACCTTC.

There are many counts of this clonotype. The chain is built from TRBV12-3 or TRBV12-4 and TRBJ1-3; no firm D call. CDR3 length: 14 residues. V was pared by 6 bases and J by 0 bases, with 9 bases between. The CDR3 coding sequence is TGTGCCAGCAGCCGATCCCTCTCTGGAAACACCATATATTTT. Translated: CASSRSLSGNTIYF.

A few counts support this clonotype. This may be a read error, as it is one base from a much larger clone. This chain uses TRBV12-3 or TRBV12-4 with TRBJ1-1, with 9 bases matching TRBD1. CDR3 length equals 15 residues. The CDR3 DNA is TGTGCCTGCAGTCCTACAGGGGGCATAGGCACTGAAGCTTTCTTT. Its translation: CACSPTGGIGTEAFF.

The rearrangement joins TRBV2 to TRBJ2-2; D is unclear. The germline gives CDR1 SNHLY, CDR2 FYNNEI. The CDR3 runs to 15 residues. Trimming cost V 4 bases and J 2 bases, with 11 bases left between them. CDR3 nucleotides: TGTGCCAGCAGTGTTGTCAGCTATAACACCGGGGAGCTGTTTTTT. Encoded protein: CASSVVSYNTGELFF.

This clonotype was counted at least ten times. The rearrangement uses TRBV2 and TRBJ2-3; possibly TRBD2 for D (5 bases). This CDR3 has 14 amino acids. Looked up from germline, CDR1 is SNHLY and CDR2 is FYNNEI. Trimming removed 2 bases from V and 6 bases from J, with 12 bases in between. DNA for the CDR3: TGTGCCAGCAGTGAAACTAGAAGTTTGGATACGCAGTATTTT. As protein: CASSETRSLDTQYF.

V is TRBV29-1 and J is TRBJ2-4; D possibly matches TRBD1 or TRBD2 (5 bases each). CDR1 is SQVTM, CDR2 ANQGSEA, per germline. The germline V and J ends were trimmed by 7 bases and 7 bases, with 14 bases remaining between them. The CDR3 sequence is 12 residues long. CDR3 loop: CSAGLEGNIQYF. The CDR3 DNA reads as TGCAGCGCCGGACTCGAGGGGAACATTCAGTACTTC.

At least ten counts were recorded for this clonotype. The V call is TRBV7-2, the J call TRBJ2-5, with D uncertain. There are 13 residues in the CDR3. Trimming took 4 bases from V and 4 from J, leaving 10 bases between them. Germline lookup yields CDR1 SGHTA and CDR2 FQGNSA. The CDR3 spells CASSSSDGETQYF. The CDR3 bases are TGTGCCAGCAGCTCATCGGACGGAGAGACCCAGTACTTC.

This clonotype was counted at least ten times. The CDR3 is CASSLGLAGAPGEQFF. The CDR3, as DNA: TGTGCCAGCAGCTTAGGCCTAGCGGGAGCCCCGGGTGAGCAGTTCTTC. The chain links TRBV7-8 to TRBJ2-1, with TRBD2 matching over 10 bases. The germline gives CDR1 SGHVS, CDR2 FQNEAQ. The junction had 9 bases not matched to a gene; V was cut back by 1 base and J by 9 bases. CDR3 size: 16 residues.

This clonotype turned up a few times. The rearrangement uses TRBV5-1 and TRBJ1-5; possibly TRBD1 for D (5 bases). This CDR3 has 14 residues. Trimming shortened V by 0 bases and J by 5 bases, and 9 bases separated the two germline ends. CDR1 and CDR2 from the germline V gene are SGHRS and YFSETQ. This CDR3 reads CASSLGGDHQPQHF. The CDR3 DNA is TGCGCCAGCAGCTTGGGAGGGGATCATCAGCCCCAGCATTTT.

This clonotype was detected once. This CDR3 is CASSSGTGRNQPQHF. CDR3 DNA sequence: TGTGCCAGCAGCTCGGGGACAGGACGAAATCAGCCCCAGCATTTT. The chain links TRBV7-8 to TRBJ1-5; 8 nucleotides align to TRBD1. The CDR3 totals 15 residues. Germline loops: CDR1 SGHVS, CDR2 FQNEAQ. J was trimmed by 4 bases and V by 4 bases; bases with no gene match: 6.

In this sample, this clonotype turned up many times. The chain links TRBV28 to TRBJ2-1; 7 bases fit TRBD1. CDR1 is MDHEN and CDR2 is SYDVKM in the germline V gene. CDR3 length: 23 residues. V lost 5 bases and J lost 4; bases outside the gene matches: 32. In nucleotides, the CDR3 is TGTGCCAGCAGTCCCCCCGCCCCACTCTCACCGGGACAGCAAAGGAAGGGGTACAATGAGCAGTTCTTC. Protein sequence: CASSPPAPLSPGQQRKGYNEQFF. Full variable domain (missing parts from reference TRBV28 and TRBJ2-1): DVKVTQSSRYLVKRTGEKVFLECVQDMDHENMFWYRQDPGLGLRLIYFSYDVKMKEKGDIPEGYSVSREKKERFSLILESASTNQTSMYLCASSPPAPLSPGQQRKGYNEQFFGPGTRLTVL.

This clonotype was recorded many times. This CDR3 reads CASSQGLAGILETQYF. The CDR3 DNA follows: TGTGCCAGCAGCCAAGGGCTAGCGGGAATTTTAGAGACCCAGTACTTC. V usage is TRBV3-1 and J usage is TRBJ2-5; 9 positions match TRBD2. Germline CDR1 reads LGHDT; CDR2 reads YNNKEL (reference sequence). The CDR3 spans 16 residues. V dropped 1 base and J dropped 4; count of bases not matched to a gene: 7.

This clonotype was seen a single time. In this CDR3 the conserved last residue, phenylalanine or tryptophan, is missing, so a read error is likely. The chain joins TRBV19 to TRBJ1-6; the D gene is possibly TRBD1 (6 bases). Germline V gene lookup returns CDR1 LNHDA and CDR2 SQIVND (reference sequence). The CDR3 is 15 amino acids. Trimming removed 9 bases at V and 5 bases at J, with 17 bases between. The DNA of the CDR3 is TGTGCCAGCCGAACAGGGACCTGGGATAATTCACCCCTCCACTCT. Translation gives CASRTGTWDNSPLHS.